This T cell receptor beta chain was retrieved from a study of cytomegalovirus exposure and HLA in healthy donors. The V gene end was trimmed by 5 bases and the J gene end by 4 bases; junction bases not matched to a gene: 0. This CDR3 region has 12 residues. In germline, CDR1 is MNHEY, CDR2 SVGAGI. Study-level results: A list of 150 to 200 TCR beta chains associated with cytomegalovirus was given. There were some public TCRs occurring in many donors, but most TCR sequences were rare.

The protocol was immunoSEQ multiplex PCR, while the TCRdb copy is restricted to in-frame clones and leaves out a portion. This sample has 200,000 or so clones, with 75% to 85% found just once. Notes on this clone: Its target is unknown.

The TCR sequence derives from a woman younger than 45 in good health and CMV-seropositive. The rearrangement joins TRBV6-5 to TRBJ1-2, with 8 bases that match TRBD1. Sequences were obtained from PBMCs. The CDR3 loop reads CASSGTGYGYTF. The CDR3 DNA reads TGTGCCAGCAGTGGGACAGGCTATGGCTACACCTTC.